This T cell receptor (beta chain) was captured by sequencing in a study of regulatory T cells in long-lasting Graves disease. Study as a whole: Graves' cases, newly diagnosed, had used antithyroid drugs under 3 months. Points from the study as a whole: Newly diagnosed patients had higher TCR diversity than persistent Graves' patients did. Having only a small sample size may have limited accuracy.

This clonotype was counted ten times or more. As yet, its antigen is unknown. As for time point: newly diagnosed GD, antithyroid drugs for less than 3 months. Preparation of the TCR library used RNA extracted from PBMCs. With iRepertoire HTBI primers and Arm-PCR of CDR3 regions, TCR beta libraries were built. MiXCR, applied by TCRdb to the multiplex PCR reads, yields one record per CDR3 protein. The sample has approximately 350,000 distinct CDR3 sequences, 16% seen once; the top ten hold 25% to 30%. These data also formed part of another study, on T cells in Graves' hyperthyroidism and ophthalmopathy.

The material sequenced was peripheral blood mononuclear cells (PBMCs), taken at new diagnosis, from a patient treated with antithyroid drugs. This receptor was identified in a man aged 40-49 years with Graves disease.

The CDR3 is CASSPGTAVGGSYEQYF. The CDR3, as DNA: TGTGCCAGCTCACCTGGGACGGCTGTTGGAGGTTCCTACGAGCAGTACTTC. The genes are TRBV18 and TRBJ2-7; D is possibly TRBD1 or TRBD2 (5 bases each). Germline CDR1 reads KGHSH; CDR2 reads LQKENI. The CDR3 totals 17 residues. V lost 3 bases and J 1 base, leaving 19 bases between the germline ends.